These 30 T cell receptor beta chains share one sample of origin, sequenced in a study of radiotherapy plus CTLA-4 blockade in lung cancer (dated by TCRdb to the late 2010s). Library method: the immunoSEQ multiplex PCR assay. TCRdb carries this immuneACCESS record with in-frame sequences only. Its versions omit some clonotypes, under half of them owing to an unresolved V gene in the studies checked, with the rest unexplained. The sample table contains around 86,000 clones; only one count was recorded for less than 90% of them. The ten largest account for 0.82% of the sample. This sample comprised peripheral blood, obtained from a patient treated with radiotherapy plus ipilimumab. The receptors were gathered from a human donor with non-small cell lung cancer who had stable disease on radiotherapy plus ipilimumab.

This clone occurred a few times. The germline gene is not matched at one end of the junction; a read error may be the cause. The chain employs TRBV9 and TRBJ2-1; 7 bases fit TRBD2. The CDR3 is made up of 19 amino acids. Germline V gives CDR1 SGDLS, CDR2 YYNGEE. As DNA, the CDR3 is TGTGCCAGCAACGTAGAGGGTAGGGCGGGAGAAAATAGGTACAATGAGCAGTTCTTC. Amino acids: CASNVEGRAGENRYNEQFF.

This clone was detected once. The J gene is TRBJ2-1, the V gene TRBV7-3; 7 bases are shared with TRBD2. This CDR3 spans 16 amino acids. Germline V lookup: CDR1 SGHTA, CDR2 FQGTGA. V dropped 5 bases and J dropped 3; count of bases not matched to a gene: 10. For the CDR3, the DNA is TGTGCCAGCAGCCCCCAAGGCGCGGGAGTCTACAATGAGCAGTTCTTC. Translation: CASSPQGAGVYNEQFF.

The rearrangement joins TRBV6-5 to TRBJ2-7; 8 bases map to TRBD1. V was pared by 5 bases and J by 11 bases, with 14 bases of the junction left unmatched. Germline loops: CDR1 MNHEY, CDR2 SVGAGI. The CDR3 extends over 14 amino acids. The chain's CDR3 is CASSASDRALREYF. The CDR3 DNA is TGTGCCAGCAGTGCCTCGGACAGGGCCCTACGGGAGTACTTC.

V and J are TRBV10-1 and TRBJ2-7; D is undetermined. The CDR3 totals 13 residues. V was pared by 8 bases and J by 1 base, with 12 bases between. The V gene's germline CDR1 is WNHNN and CDR2 SYGVQD (reference sequence). CDR3 protein: CASRLHRSYEQYF. The CDR3 DNA is TGCGCCAGCCGCTTACATCGGTCCTACGAGCAGTACTTC.

For this clone: The junction and the germline gene differ at one end; a read error may be behind it. The chain employs TRBV7-2 and TRBJ2-7, with 10 bases lining up with TRBD2. The CDR3 extends over 15 amino acids. Germline-derived CDR1 and CDR2 are SGHTA and FQGNSA. CDR3 region: CASGLASGSLSEQYF. The CDR3 DNA sequence: TGTGCCAGCGGCTTAGCTAGCGGGAGTCTGTCCGAGCAGTACTTC.

The CDR3 nucleotides read TGTGCCTTTGTCACCGGGACAGCGGCAAATTCACCCCTCCACTTT. Translation gives CAFVTGTAANSPLHF. This chain joins TRBV30 and TRBJ1-6; 7 bases map to TRBD1. The CDR3 consists of 15 residues. J gave up 7 bases and V 7 bases, and 13 bases lay outside the gene matches. The V gene's germline CDR1 is GTSNPN and CDR2 SVGIG (reference sequence). The full variable domain, in which reference TRBV30 and TRBJ1-6 provide the parts outside the CDR3, is SQTIHQWPATLVQPVGSPLSLECTVEGTSNPNLYWYRQAAGRGLQLLFYSVGIGQISSEVPQNLSASRPQDRQFILSSKKLLLSDSGFYLCAFVTGTAANSPLHFGNGTRLTVT.

The V gene is TRBV19, the J gene TRBJ2-1; D is unresolved. The length of the CDR3 is 13 residues. V was cut by 4 bases and J by 4 bases, with 8 bases left in between. Germline-derived CDR1 and CDR2 are LNHDA and SQIVND (reference sequence). As DNA, the CDR3 is TGTGCCAGTAGTACGACTCGGTACAATGAGCAGTTCTTC. Translated: CASSTTRYNEQFF. Combining the CDR3 with reference TRBV19 and TRBJ2-1 gives the whole variable domain DGGITQSPKYLFRKEGQNVTLSCEQNLNHDAMYWYRQDPGQGLRLIYYSQIVNDFQKGDIAEGYSVSREKKESFPLTVTSAQKNPTAFYLCASSTTRYNEQFFGPGTRLTVL.

The chain combines TRBV6-5 with TRBJ1-3, with D perhaps matching TRBD1 (5 bases). The CDR3 runs to 15 residues. Germline CDR1 is MNHEY and CDR2 is SVGAGI. V was clipped by 5 bases and J by 0 bases, with 11 bases between them. The CDR3 bases are TGTGCCAGCAGTACAACAGGCTTCTCTGGAAACACCATATATTTT. Its translation is CASSTTGFSGNTIYF.

As concerns this clone: Other DNA variants within this sample encode the same CDR3. The gene calls are TRBV5-1 and TRBJ1-1, with 11 positions matching TRBD1. The CDR3 totals 16 residues. Looked up from germline, CDR1 is SGHRS and CDR2 is YFSETQ. The V and J ends lost 4 bases and 3 bases, in that order; junction bases with no gene match: 8. The CDR3 DNA is TGCGCCAGCAGCCTGGGACAGGGGGTGAGGGACACTGAAGCTTTCTTT. Its protein product is CASSLGQGVRDTEAFF.

This sequence joins TRBV28 and TRBJ1-4, with D perhaps matching TRBD1 (6 bases). Deletions cut 6 bases from V and 7 bases from J, with 18 bases between. The CDR3 runs 15 residues. Germline-derived CDR1 and CDR2 are MDHEN and SYDVKM. The CDR3 region is CASSRNPGAGEKLFF. CDR3 sequence (DNA): TGTGCCAGCAGCCGAAACCCAGGGGCGGGTGAAAAACTGTTTTTT.

This chain connects TRBV6-5 to TRBJ2-1; D is uncertain. Trimming removed 7 bases at V and 2 bases at J, with 12 bases between. Germline V lookup: CDR1 MNHEY, CDR2 SVGAGI. The CDR3 loop spans 14 amino acids. CDR3 in DNA: TGTGCCAGCAACTTCCTAGGTGCCTACAATGAGCAGTTCTTC. This codes for CASNFLGAYNEQFF.

Only one count was recorded for this clone. The chain couples TRBV2 to TRBJ2-5; 7 nucleotides line up with TRBD1. The V segment lost 6 bases and the J segment 4 bases; nucleotides outside the gene matches: 2. The V gene's germline CDR1 is SNHLY and CDR2 FYNNEI. The CDR3 loop spans 12 amino acids. CDR3 DNA sequence: TGTGCCAGCAGCCCAGGGGGAGAGACCCAGTACTTC. It translates to CASSPGGETQYF.

V usage is TRBV30 and J usage is TRBJ1-3, with 7 bases lining up with TRBD1. Germline V gives CDR1 GTSNPN, CDR2 SVGIG (reference sequence). This CDR3 is built from 12 residues. Germline trimming cut 4 bases from V and 4 bases from J; bases unmatched to any gene: 1. The CDR3 spells CAWTGQGNTIYF. The CDR3 bases are TGTGCCTGGACGGGACAGGGAAACACCATATATTTT.

This clone was detected once. The chain combines TRBV19 with TRBJ1-1; D is perhaps TRBD1 (6 bases). CDR3 length equals 15 residues. V was clipped by 3 bases and J by 1 base, with 12 bases between them. Germline loops: CDR1 LNHDA, CDR2 SQIVND (reference sequence). The chain's CDR3 is CASSIRETGNTEAFF. DNA for the CDR3: TGTGCCAGTAGTATCAGGGAGACAGGGAACACTGAAGCTTTCTTT.

The V call is TRBV4-1, the J call TRBJ1-4; D uncertain. V was pared by 4 bases and J by 5 bases, with 14 bases between. The CDR3 length is 15 residues. Per the germline V gene, CDR1 is MGHRA and CDR2 is YSYEKL. CDR3 sequence: CASSLSLGFNEKLFF. In DNA, the CDR3 is TGCGCCAGCAGCCTCAGTTTGGGCTTCAATGAAAAACTGTTTTTT.

The CDR3 here is CAWQRSSSYNEQFF. CDR3 sequence (DNA): TGTGCCTGGCAGCGGTCCAGCTCCTACAATGAGCAGTTCTTC. The chain recombines TRBV30 with TRBJ2-1, with a tentative D call TRBD2 (5 bases). This CDR3 is built from 14 residues. Germline CDR1 reads GTSNPN; CDR2 reads SVGIG (reference sequence). Trimming pared 5 bases from V and 0 bases from J, leaving 11 bases between.

This sequence joins TRBV18 and TRBJ2-1; 8 nucleotides align to TRBD2. V dropped 0 bases and J dropped 4; count of bases not matched to a gene: 5. Germline CDR1 KGHSH, CDR2 LQKENI. The length of the CDR3 is 16 residues. The chain's CDR3 is CASSPPQAGVYNEQFF. CDR3 nucleotides: TGTGCCAGCTCACCACCCCAAGCGGGGGTATACAATGAGCAGTTCTTC.

This clone appeared once. CDR3 sequence (DNA): TGCGCCAGCAGCTTGCAGGGGGCCTACACCGGGGAGCTGTTTTTT. This translates into CASSLQGAYTGELFF. This chain joins TRBV5-1 and TRBJ2-2; the match to TRBD1 covers 8 bases. V dropped 1 base and J dropped 3; count of bases not matched to a gene: 2. The V gene's germline CDR1 is SGHRS and CDR2 YFSETQ. The CDR3 has 15 residues.

The chain employs TRBV28 and TRBJ1-5, with 7 bases that match TRBD1. V dropped 6 bases and J dropped 7; count of bases not matched to a gene: 12. Germline assignment: CDR1 MDHEN and CDR2 SYDVKM. The CDR3 is 15 residues long. The CDR3 sequence: CASRRQGGPGQPQHF. CDR3 coding DNA: TGTGCCAGCAGACGGCAGGGGGGGCCGGGGCAGCCCCAGCATTTT.

V is TRBV23-1 and J is TRBJ1-1; TRBD1 is a possible D gene (6 bases). TRBV23-1 is flagged as an ORF with uncertain function. The CDR3 covers 16 residues. The V end was cut by 4 bases, the J end by 4 bases, with 19 bases between. The CDR3: CASSLSGQMGRTEAFF. The CDR3 DNA reads TGCGCCAGCAGTCTCTCCGGACAGATGGGGCGCACTGAAGCTTTCTTT.

This chain connects TRBV7-2 to TRBJ1-5; 7 nucleotides line up with TRBD1. V lost 3 bases to trimming and J lost 6 bases; unmatched junction nucleotides: 5. Germline CDR1 SGHTA, CDR2 FQGNSA. The CDR3 runs 14 residues. Here the CDR3 DNA reads TGTGCCAGCAGCTTCCAAACAGGGGTTCAGCCCCAGCATTTT. It yields the protein CASSFQTGVQPQHF.

The chain is built from TRBV2 and TRBJ1-1; D is undetermined. Per the germline V gene, CDR1 is SNHLY and CDR2 is FYNNEI. The germline V and J ends were trimmed by 5 bases and 1 base, with 11 bases remaining between them. The CDR3 totals 14 residues. The CDR3 DNA follows: TGTGCCAGCAGTTCGAACCTGAGGAACACTGAAGCTTTCTTT. Protein sequence: CASSSNLRNTEAFF.

This rearrangement joins TRBV11-1 to TRBJ2-5; 11 bases fit TRBD2. There are 16 residues in the CDR3. The V gene end was trimmed by 8 bases and the J gene end by 5 bases; junction bases not matched to a gene: 13. From germline, CDR1 is SGHAT and CDR2 FQDESV (reference sequence). The CDR3 nucleotides are TGTGCCAGCCGCCCTTCCACTAGCGGGAGCCGGGAGACCCAGTACTTC. Translated: CASRPSTSGSRETQYF.

J is TRBJ2-5 and V is TRBV7-9; 8 bases fit TRBD1. Germline V CDR1 and CDR2: SEHNR, FQNEAQ (reference sequence). Losses at the gene ends were 5 bases for V and 5 bases for J; bases not matched to a gene: 10. This CDR3 comprises 15 residues. The CDR3 is CASSPRQGAKETQYF. In DNA, the CDR3 is TGTGCCAGCAGCCCCCGGCAGGGGGCGAAGGAGACCCAGTACTTC.

This sequence joins TRBV2 and TRBJ1-1; D is ambiguous. The ends were cut back, 6 bases at V and 0 bases at J, with 11 bases in the middle. CDR3 length: 14 amino acids. The V gene's germline CDR1 is SNHLY and CDR2 FYNNEI. The CDR3, as DNA: TGTGCCAGCAGATTTGGCACTATGAACACTGAAGCTTTCTTT. The encoded protein is CASRFGTMNTEAFF.

CDR3: CASSPLGSLYGYTF. In nucleotides, the CDR3 is TGTGCCAGCAGCCCGCTGGGGAGCCTATATGGCTACACCTTC. V and J are TRBV11-2 and TRBJ1-2; D gene unclear. The CDR3 has 14 amino acids. Per the germline V gene, CDR1 is SGHAT and CDR2 is FQNNGV. V lost 5 bases, J lost 5 bases, and 15 bases lay in between.

The V call is TRBV5-6, the J call TRBJ1-5; no definite D call. This CDR3 contains 13 residues. Between the trimmed V and J ends, which lost 2 bases and 7 bases, there was a span of 10 bases. Germline V lookup: CDR1 SGHDT, CDR2 YYEEEE. CDR3 sequence reads: CASSFGVRQPQHF. CDR3 sequence (DNA): TGTGCCAGCAGCTTTGGGGTGAGGCAGCCCCAGCATTTT.

This chain joins TRBV2 and TRBJ2-3; D tentatively reads TRBD1 or TRBD2 (5 bases each). The CDR3 spans 14 residues. Between the trimmed V and J ends, which lost 3 bases and 6 bases, there was a span of 13 bases. Germline V lookup: CDR1 SNHLY, CDR2 FYNNEI. The CDR3 protein is CASSERGVVDTQYF. The DNA for the CDR3 is TGTGCCAGCAGTGAGAGGGGTGTAGTCGATACGCAGTATTTT.

This clone was detected a few times. This chain links TRBV5-8 with TRBJ1-5; 10 nucleotides align to TRBD1. Germline V gene sequence: CDR1 SGHTS, CDR2 YDEGEE. Trimming cost V 4 bases and J 3 bases; bases outside gene matches: 4. The CDR3 contains 15 residues. CDR3 amino acids: CASSKGQGPNQPQHF. The CDR3 DNA is TGTGCCAGCAGCAAGGGACAGGGGCCCAATCAGCCCCAGCATTTT.

J is TRBJ2-3 and V is TRBV7-6; TRBD2 agrees at 12 bases. CDR1 is SGHVS, CDR2 FNYEAQ, per germline. Trimming took 5 bases from V and 5 from J; bases not matched to a gene: 5. CDR3 size: 15 residues. CDR3 sequence: CASSRSSGRVDTQYF. The CDR3 DNA reads as TGTGCCAGCAGCCGTTCTAGCGGGAGGGTAGATACGCAGTATTTT.